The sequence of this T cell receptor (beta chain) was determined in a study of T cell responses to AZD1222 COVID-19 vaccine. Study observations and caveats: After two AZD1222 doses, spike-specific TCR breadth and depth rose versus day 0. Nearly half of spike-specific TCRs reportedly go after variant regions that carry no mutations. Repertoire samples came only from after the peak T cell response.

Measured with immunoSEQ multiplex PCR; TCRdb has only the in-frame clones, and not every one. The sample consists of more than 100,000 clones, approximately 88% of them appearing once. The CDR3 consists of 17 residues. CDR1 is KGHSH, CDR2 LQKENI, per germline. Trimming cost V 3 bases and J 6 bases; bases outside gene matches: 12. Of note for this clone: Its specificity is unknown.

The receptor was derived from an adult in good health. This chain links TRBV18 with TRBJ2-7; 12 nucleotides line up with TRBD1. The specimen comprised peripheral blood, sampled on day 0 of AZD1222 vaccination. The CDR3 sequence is CASSPPGTGGKNTEQYF. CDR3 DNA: TGTGCCAGCTCACCTCCCGGGACAGGGGGCAAAAATACCGAGCAGTACTTC.